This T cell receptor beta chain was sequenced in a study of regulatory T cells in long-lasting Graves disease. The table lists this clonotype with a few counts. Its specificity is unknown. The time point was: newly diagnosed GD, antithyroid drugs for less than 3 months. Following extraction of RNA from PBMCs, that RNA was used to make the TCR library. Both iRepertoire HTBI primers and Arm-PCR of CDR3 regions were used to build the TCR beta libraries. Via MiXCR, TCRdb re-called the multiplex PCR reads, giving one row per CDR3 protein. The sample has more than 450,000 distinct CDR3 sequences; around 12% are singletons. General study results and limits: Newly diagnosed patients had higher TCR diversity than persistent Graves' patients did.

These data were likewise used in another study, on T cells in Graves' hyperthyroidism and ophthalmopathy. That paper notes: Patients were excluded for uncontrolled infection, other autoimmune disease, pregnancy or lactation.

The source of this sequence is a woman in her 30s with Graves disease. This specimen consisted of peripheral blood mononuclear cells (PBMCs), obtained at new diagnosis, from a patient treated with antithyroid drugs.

The CDR3 protein is CSARDPGAFGEKLFF. CDR3 coding DNA: TGCAGTGCTAGAGACCCCGGGGCCTTTGGGGAAAAACTGTTTTTT. The chain employs TRBV20-1 and TRBJ1-4, with D possibly being TRBD1 (5 bases). This CDR3 contains 15 residues. With 0 bases removed from V and 8 bases from J, the gap between germline ends came to 16 bases. Germline CDR1 reads DFQATT; CDR2 reads SNEGSKA (reference sequence).